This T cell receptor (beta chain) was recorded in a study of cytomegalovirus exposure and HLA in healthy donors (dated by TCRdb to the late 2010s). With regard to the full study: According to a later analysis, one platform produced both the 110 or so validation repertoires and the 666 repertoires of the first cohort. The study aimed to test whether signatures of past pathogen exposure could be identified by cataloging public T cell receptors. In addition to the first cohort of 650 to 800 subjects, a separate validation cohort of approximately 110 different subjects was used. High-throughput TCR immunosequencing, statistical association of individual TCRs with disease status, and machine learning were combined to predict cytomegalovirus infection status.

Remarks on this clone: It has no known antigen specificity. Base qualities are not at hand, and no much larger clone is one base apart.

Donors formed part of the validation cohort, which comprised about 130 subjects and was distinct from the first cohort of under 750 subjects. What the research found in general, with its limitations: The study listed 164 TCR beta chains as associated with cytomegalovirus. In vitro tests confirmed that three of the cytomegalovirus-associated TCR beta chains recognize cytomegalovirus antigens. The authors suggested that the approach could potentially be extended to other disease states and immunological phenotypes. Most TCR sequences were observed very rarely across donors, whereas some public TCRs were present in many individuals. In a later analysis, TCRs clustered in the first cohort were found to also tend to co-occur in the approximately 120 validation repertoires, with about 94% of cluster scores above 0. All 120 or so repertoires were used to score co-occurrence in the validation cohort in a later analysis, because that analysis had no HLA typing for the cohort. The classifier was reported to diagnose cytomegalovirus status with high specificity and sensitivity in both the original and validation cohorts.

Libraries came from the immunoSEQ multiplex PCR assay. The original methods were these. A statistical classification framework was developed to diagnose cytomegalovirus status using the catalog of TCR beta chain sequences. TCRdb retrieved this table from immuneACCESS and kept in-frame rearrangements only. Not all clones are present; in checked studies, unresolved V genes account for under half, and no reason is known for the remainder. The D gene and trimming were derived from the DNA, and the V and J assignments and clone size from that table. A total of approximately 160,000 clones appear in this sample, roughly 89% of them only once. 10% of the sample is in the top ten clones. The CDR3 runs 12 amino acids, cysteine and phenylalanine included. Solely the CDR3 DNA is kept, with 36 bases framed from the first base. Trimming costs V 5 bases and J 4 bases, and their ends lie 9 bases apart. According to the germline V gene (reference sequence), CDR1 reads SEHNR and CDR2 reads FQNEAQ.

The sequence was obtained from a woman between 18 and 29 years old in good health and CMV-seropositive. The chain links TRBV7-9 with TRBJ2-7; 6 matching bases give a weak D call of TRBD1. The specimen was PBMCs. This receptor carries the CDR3 CASSATGYEQYF. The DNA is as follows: TGTGCCAGCAGCGCTACAGGGTACGAGCAGTACTTC.